This T cell receptor (beta chain) was identified in a study of glioma-infiltrating T cells after dendritic cell vaccination. Per germline, CDR1 SNHLY and CDR2 FYNNEI. V trimming: 8 bases; J trimming: 4 bases; junction bases outside the gene matches: 4. This CDR3 is built from 14 residues. Generated by immunoSEQ multiplex PCR, the TCRdb table keeps only in-frame clones and is missing some. The sample has about 92,000 clones, more than 75% seen once. This TCR was recovered from a human donor with glioblastoma. J is TRBJ2-7 and V is TRBV2; the match to TRBD2 covers 14 bases. The sample consisted of blood, taken before dendritic cell vaccination. CDR3 sequence reads: CASAGLAGEYEQYF. In nucleotides, the CDR3 is TGTGCCAGCGCGGGACTAGCGGGGGAGTACGAGCAGTACTTC.